This T cell receptor (beta chain) appears in the sequencing data of a study of blood T cell repertoires in COVID-19. Across the whole study: All recovered Cohort 3 donors got two negative PCRs, got clearance, or saw symptom resolution.

The germline CDR1 and CDR2 sequences are MGHRA and YSYEKL. J lost 8 bases, V lost 0 bases, and 9 bases had no gene match. CDR3 size: 16 residues. In the original analysis: Estimation of nucleated cell counts relied on the amplification of reference gene primers. The table came from immunoSEQ multiplex PCR; TCRdb's copy has only in-frame clones and leaves some out. Clone size and the V and J calls come from that table; the DNA yielded D and trimming. Among 300,000 to 450,000 clones listed, around 87% were seen once. This sequence originates from a man in his forties or fifties in a cohort exposed to, infected with or recovered from COVID-19 (not recorded which). Sequenced sample: PBMCs or T cells enriched from blood (not recorded which). V and J are TRBV4-1 and TRBJ1-4; 7 bases align to TRBD1. The CDR3 region is CASSQDRKGRGEKLFF. CDR3 nucleotides: TGCGCCAGCAGCCAAGATCGAAAGGGCAGGGGGGAAAAACTGTTTTTT.